These 26 T cell receptor beta chains were all obtained from the same sample, sequenced in a study of tumor and adjacent non-tumor tissue in lung cancer. TCRbeta libraries were built with three rounds of nested PCR, modified from ARM-PCR. TCRdb analysed the multiplex PCR reads with MiXCR anew, one entry per CDR3 protein. The table shows more than 120,000 distinct CDR3 sequences, with about 71% occurring only once. No cell sorting was done before RNA was extracted from the tissue. Sequenced sample: lung tumor tissue. Every receptor here comes from a man between 60 and 70 years old with small cell lung cancer.

Concerning this clonotype: A read error may be the cause here, since a much bigger clone is one base away. CDR3 DNA: TGCAGCGTGGCGACAGGGTCCCTCTATGTCTACACCTTC. It translates to CSVATGSLYVYTF. The chain couples TRBV29-1 to TRBJ1-2; 7 nucleotides line up with TRBD1. Per the germline V gene, CDR1 is SQVTM and CDR2 is ANQGSEA. This CDR3 spans 13 amino acids.

The chain is built from TRBV11-2 and TRBJ2-1, with 10 bases fitting TRBD1. The ends lost 4 bases at V and 7 bases at J; junction bases unmatched: 13. The CDR3 totals 17 residues. The V gene's germline CDR1 is SGHAT and CDR2 FQNNGV. The CDR3 here is CASSSEVMGQGRNEQFF. The CDR3 DNA reads as TGTGCCAGCAGCTCAGAGGTAATGGGACAGGGGAGGAATGAGCAGTTCTTC.

In DNA, the CDR3 is TGTGCCAGCAGTTTGACAGGGGGCAGAGATACGCAGTATTTT. Protein product: CASSLTGGRDTQYF. V usage is TRBV11-2 and J usage is TRBJ2-3; the match to TRBD1 covers 10 bases. With V trimmed by 6 bases and J by 5 bases, 5 bases remained unmatched. This CDR3 region has 14 residues. Germline loops: CDR1 SGHAT, CDR2 FQNNGV.

This clonotype was detected many times. V usage is TRBV10-3 and J usage is TRBJ2-5; D is ambiguous. Trimming pared 0 bases from V and 7 bases from J, leaving 12 bases between. The CDR3 is 14 amino acids. CDR1 ENHRY and CDR2 SYGVKD come from the germline V gene. The CDR3 DNA sequence: TGTGCCATCAGTGAGTCGACGAGCTCAATGACCCAGTACTTC. Amino acids: CAISESTSSMTQYF.

As concerns this clonotype: This may stem from a read error, because a much larger clone lies one nucleotide away. V usage is TRBV6-1 and J usage is TRBJ1-4; D unresolved. The CDR3 length is 13 residues. V lost 2 bases and J 8 bases, leaving 9 bases between the germline ends. The germline CDR1 and CDR2 sequences are MNHNS and SASEGT. The CDR3 nucleotides read TGTGCCAGCAGTGAACGGCTGGAGGAAAAACTGTTTTTT. This sequence encodes CASSERLEEKLFF.

In regard to this clonotype: This may stem from a read error, because a much larger clone lies one nucleotide away. The genes are TRBV6-5 and TRBJ2-5, with TRBD2 matching over 8 bases. There are 17 residues in the CDR3. V trimming: 2 bases; J trimming: 5 bases; junction bases outside the gene matches: 13. Germline V gives CDR1 MNHEY, CDR2 SVGAGI. The CDR3, as DNA: TGTGCCAGCAGTTACGGGCTATCGGGAGGGGCGGGTGAGACCCAGTACTTC. The encoded protein is CASSYGLSGGAGETQYF.

J is TRBJ1-5 and V is TRBV20-1; D possibly corresponds to TRBD1 (6 bases). The V end lost 6 bases, the J end lost 5 bases, and 14 bases lay between the germline ends. This CDR3 has 13 residues. Germline CDR1 is DFQATT and CDR2 is SNEGSKA (reference sequence). CDR3 sequence reads: CSAEQGQDQPQHF. CDR3 nucleotide sequence: TGCAGTGCCGAGCAGGGGCAGGATCAGCCCCAGCATTTT.

This clonotype was detected only once. This may come from a read error, since a much larger clone is one base off. The chain has TRBV12-3 or TRBV12-4 and TRBJ2-3; 7 nucleotides line up with TRBD1. The CDR3 runs 16 residues. The CDR3 region is CASNLGGPGIRNTQYF. The CDR3 DNA reads as TGTGCCAGCAATTTAGGGGGCCCCGGGATTCGGAATACGCAGTATTTT.

This clonotype was counted at least ten times. The chain carries TRBV20-1 and TRBJ2-1, with TRBD2 matching over 12 bases. V lost 5 bases and J lost 0; bases outside the gene matches: 8. The V gene's germline CDR1 is DFQATT and CDR2 SNEGSKA (reference sequence). The CDR3 has 17 amino acids. CDR3 nucleotides: TGCAGTGCTCTTCTAGCGGGAGGGCCTGGCTCCTACAATGAGCAGTTCTTC. Protein product: CSALLAGGPGSYNEQFF.

Turning to this clonotype: This could be a read error, since a much larger clone is one nucleotide away. The chain joins TRBV20-1 to TRBJ2-5; D might be TRBD1 or TRBD2, each matching 5 bases. CDR3 length: 14 residues. Looked up from germline, CDR1 is DFQATT and CDR2 is SNEGSKA (reference sequence). Here the CDR3 DNA reads TGCAGTGTCCCGGGACGATTGTTGAAAGAGACCCATTACTTC. Amino acids: CSVPGRLLKETHYF.

This clonotype was found many times. The chain recombines TRBV11-1 with TRBJ2-3; a possible D gene is TRBD2 (5 bases). Germline-derived CDR1 and CDR2 are SGHAT and FQDESV (reference sequence). This CDR3 contains 13 residues. The V end lost 5 bases, the J end lost 5 bases, and 11 bases lay between the germline ends. CDR3 in amino acids: CASSPRSGDTQYF. CDR3 nucleotide sequence: TGTGCCAGCAGCCCCCGGAGCGGAGATACGCAGTATTTT.

Comment on this clonotype: One end of the junction is discordant with germline, which a read error may explain. CDR3 in amino acids: CSASEVFSNQPQHF. The CDR3 nucleotides are TGCAGTGCTAGCGAGGTGTTTAGCAATCAGCCCCAACATTTT. The rearrangement uses TRBV20-1 and TRBJ1-5; D uncertain. The V gene's germline CDR1 is DFQATT and CDR2 SNEGSKA (reference sequence). The CDR3 is 14 residues long.

As concerns this clonotype: Possible read error: a much larger clone is one base away. V usage is TRBV6-5 and J usage is TRBJ1-1; no reliable D call. From germline, CDR1 is MNHEY and CDR2 SVGAGI. The CDR3 totals 12 residues. The CDR3 protein is CVSSYSKGEAFF. In DNA form, the CDR3 reads TGTGTCAGCAGTTACTCAAAGGGAGAAGCTTTCTTT.

To note about this clonotype: This may arise from a read error, as a much more abundant clone is one base away. The chain is built from TRBV6-1 and TRBJ1-1; D remains ambiguous. CDR3 length: 14 residues. Germline values: CDR1 MNHNS, CDR2 SASEGT. The DNA of the CDR3 is TGTGCCAGCAGTGTCGGACGGATGAACAGTGAAGCTTTCTTT. Protein: CASSVGRMNSEAFF.

To note about this clonotype: The junction departs from germline at one end; a sequencing error may be responsible. The chain combines TRBV4-1 with TRBJ2-1; TRBD2 aligns across 12 bases. The CDR3 is made up of 15 amino acids. CDR1 is MGHRA and CDR2 is YSYEKL in the germline V gene. CDR3 sequence: CASRVGLAGNNEELF. The CDR3 nucleotides are TGCGCCAGCAGGGTTGGACTAGCGGGAAACAATGAGGAGCTCTTC.

This clonotype was detected ten times or more. The chain couples TRBV4-2 to TRBJ2-1; a weak D match, TRBD1 (5 bases). There are 14 residues in the CDR3. Germline values: CDR1 LGHNA, CDR2 YNFKEQ. Trimming removed 3 bases from V and 7 bases from J, with 13 bases in between. DNA of the CDR3: TGTGCCAGCAGCCACTTGGGGCTTGCAAATGAGCAGTTCTTC. This encodes CASSHLGLANEQFF.

V and J are TRBV20-1 and TRBJ2-1; TRBD2 aligns across 9 bases. There are 15 residues in the CDR3. The germline V gene encodes CDR1 DFQATT and CDR2 SNEGSKA (reference sequence). Germline trimming cut 5 bases from V and 8 bases from J; bases unmatched to any gene: 13. The CDR3 here is CSAGPRTSESYEQFF. CDR3 sequence (DNA): TGCAGTGCTGGCCCTAGGACTAGCGAGAGCTATGAGCAGTTCTTC.

The chain joins TRBV12-3 or TRBV12-4 to TRBJ1-1; 7 bases map to TRBD1. J gave up 3 bases and V 5 bases, and 6 bases lay outside the gene matches. The CDR3 has 14 residues. The CDR3 sequence is CASSAPTGHTEAFF. Written as DNA, the CDR3 is TGTGCCAGCAGTGCCCCGACAGGGCACACTGAAGCTTTCTTT.

The chain uses TRBV11-1 and TRBJ1-1; no reliable D call. Trimming took 5 bases from V and 0 from J, leaving 16 bases between them. The CDR3 is 16 residues long. In germline, CDR1 is SGHAT, CDR2 FQDESV (reference sequence). CDR3 loop: CASSPWRDPVNTEAFF. The CDR3 coding sequence is TGTGCCAGCAGCCCCTGGAGAGATCCGGTGAACACTGAAGCTTTCTTT.

This clonotype was picked up a small number of times. The chain links TRBV4-2 to TRBJ1-6, with TRBD1 as a possible D gene (6 bases). The V gene lost 3 bases and the J gene lost 9 bases, with 18 bases spanning the gap. Germline V gene sequence: CDR1 LGHNA, CDR2 YNFKEQ. This CDR3 is 16 amino acids long. This CDR3 is CASSQTDSPRVSPLHF. Written as DNA, the CDR3 is TGTGCCAGCAGCCAGACGGACAGTCCACGGGTTTCACCCCTCCACTTT.

The chain combines TRBV20-1 with TRBJ2-5; 9 positions match TRBD1. The CDR3 spans 13 residues. Trimming took 3 bases from V and 7 from J; bases not matched to a gene: 6. Looked up from germline, CDR1 is DFQATT and CDR2 is SNEGSKA (reference sequence). The CDR3 loop is CSASSGTGRTQYF. The CDR3 DNA sequence: TGCAGTGCTAGCTCCGGGACAGGGCGGACCCAGTACTTC.

This clonotype was detected many times. This chain connects TRBV6-5 to TRBJ1-2; TRBD1 matches 7 bases. V was clipped by 5 bases and J by 4 bases; unmatched bases: 7. CDR1 is MNHEY and CDR2 is SVGAGI in the germline V gene. The CDR3 spans 14 residues. The chain's CDR3 is CASSKLDRVYGYTF. Written as DNA, the CDR3 is TGTGCCAGCAGTAAACTCGACAGGGTCTATGGCTACACCTTC.

The genes are TRBV24-1 and TRBJ2-2; 9 bases are shared with TRBD1. Trimming removed 1 base from V and 5 bases from J; junction bases left unmatched: 10. Looked up from germline, CDR1 is KGHDR and CDR2 is SFDVKD. This CDR3 is 18 amino acids long. Written as DNA, the CDR3 is TGTGCCACCAGTGATTTACCCCGGGGACAGGGAAGAACCGGGGAGCTGTTTTTT. Amino acid sequence: CATSDLPRGQGRTGELFF.

Note on this clonotype: At one boundary the junction diverges from the germline segment, which might be a read error. The chain joins TRBV7-2 to TRBJ1-5, with 7 bases aligning to TRBD1. The CDR3 length is 13 residues. The germline V gene has CDR1 SGHTA and CDR2 FQGNSA. CDR3 amino acids: CASSWDSRQPQHF. In DNA form, the CDR3 reads TGTGCCAGCAGCTGGGACAGTCGTCAGCCGCAGCATTTT.

This clonotype was detected many times. The gene calls are TRBV20-1 and TRBJ2-1; 10 bases fit TRBD2. This CDR3 is built from 17 residues. V trimming: 0 bases; J trimming: 1 base; junction bases outside the gene matches: 6. Germline V gene lookup returns CDR1 DFQATT and CDR2 SNEGSKA (reference sequence). In nucleotides, the CDR3 is TGCAGTGCTAGAGATAGGAAGCGGGAGGGTTCCTACAATGAGCAGTTCTTC. Translated: CSARDRKREGSYNEQFF.

A remark on this clonotype: One end of the junction is discordant with germline, which a read error may explain. This sequence joins TRBV11-3 and TRBJ2-6; TRBD1 matches at 8 bases. The germline CDR1 and CDR2 sequences are SGHNT and YENEEA. The CDR3 contains 14 residues. Here the CDR3 DNA reads TGTGCCAGCTGCCAGGGGGCTGGGGCCAACGCCCTGACTTTC. It encodes CASCQGAGANALTF.